Listed here is a single T cell receptor beta chain. What this receptor recognizes is not known. Per-nucleotide qualities are absent, and no much larger clonotype sits a single base away. The cohort was made up of approximately 670 healthy bone marrow donors. At the time of sampling, all cohort members were nominally healthy, though unrecorded immune exposures were likely present. The donor was CMV seronegative and belonged to the group of several hundred seronegative cohort members. Every donor gave a peripheral blood sample, and the peripheral blood mononuclear cells from that sample were used for TCR beta sequencing. The Qiagen DNeasy Blood Extraction Kit was used to extract genomic DNA from the blood cell samples. The data belong to a study of cytomegalovirus exposure and HLA in healthy donors listed by TCRdb under 2017. For context, the study as a whole: An earlier analysis of 550 to 700 of the donors reported 250 to 300 Gb of sequence data and some 120 million unique TCR beta sequences from 190 million or so T cells. Roughly 310 gigabases of sequencing data and approximately 80 million unique TCR sequences were included in an early release covering roughly 600 HLA-typed donors. Of the 300 to 450 genotyped donors, 81% were placed in the genetic ancestry cluster associated with self-reported Caucasian donors. The study was designed to test whether signatures of past pathogen exposure could be identified by cataloging public T cell receptors. The T cell repertoires of roughly 660 subjects were profiled by immunosequencing and related to cytomegalovirus serostatus. In addition to the first cohort of 666 subjects, a separate validation cohort of 130 or so different subjects was used. High-throughput TCR immunosequencing, statistical association of individual TCRs with disease status, and machine learning were combined to predict cytomegalovirus infection status. In a later analysis, previously published TCR beta repertoires from about 670 donors were re-analyzed and high-resolution HLA genotyping was added so that TCR occurrence patterns could be studied. Rather than drawing on any new phenotypic data, the later analysis identified candidate immune exposures from TCR beta sequences and the way those sequences occurred across donors. An earlier analysis of 450 to 750 of the donors used high-throughput TCR beta sequencing to judge whether each TCR beta V gene segment behaved as functional or pseudogenic. Donor age, sex, ethnicity and CMV serostatus were compiled together with the repertoire data. In a later genetic analysis, genome-wide SNP genotypes for about three fifths of the roughly 670 donors were used, and that subset was treated as a discovery cohort. All discovery cohort repertoires had been generated using a single sequencing platform. HLA typing included class I and class II loci at four-digit resolution. The number of donors typed differed by locus, with roughly 620-630 for A, B, C, DRB1 and DQB1, about 500 for DQA1, 606 for DPA1, and 472 for DPB1. Four to six DR-DQ haplotypes were handled as single units for association and clustering because linkage in the cohort was strong. Among 350 to 400 genotyped donors of the cohort, an average of about 240,000 unique TCR beta nucleotide sequences were sequenced per donor, roughly 20% of them non-productive.

The paper as a whole reports these results and caveats: A few of the identified cytomegalovirus-associated TCR beta chains were confirmed in vitro to be specific for cytomegalovirus antigens. The classifier was reported to diagnose cytomegalovirus status with high specificity and sensitivity in both the original cohort and the validation cohort. An association between a missense DCLRE1C variant and V-gene and J-gene trimming of TCR beta chains was found in a later genetic analysis and replicated in an independent cohort. Because counts were too low, under 20 rarely observed V segments, including chromosome 9 orphons, were left out of the earlier analysis of about 620 of the donors. Most CMV-associated TCR beta chains appeared to be HLA-restricted in a later analysis, and the HLA associations seemed to be driven largely by CMV exposure. Broadly in line with IMGT annotations, most TCR beta V segments showed up in productive rearrangements about 90% or about 30% of the time in an earlier analysis of 587 of the donors. Across donors, most TCR sequences were observed very rarely, whereas some public TCRs were present in many individuals. A later genetic analysis reported fewer N-insertions in productive TCRs among donors in an Asian-associated ancestry cluster than the approximately 700-donor mean. When HLA alleles, especially DR and DQ, strongly co-occurred, attributing TCR associations to individual alleles was difficult. In a later analysis, TCR association rates were found to vary across HLA loci, with the most associated TCRs seen for DRB1 alleles and the fewest for HLA-C alleles. A group of highly shared sequence variants was considered likely to be a technical artifact of the sequencing pipeline. A further reported finding was that TCR beta sequences accurately predicted the HLA-A and HLA-B alleles for most subjects in the first cohort. In a later analysis, HLA-associated TCR beta chains were found to be more clonally expanded and to have lower generation probabilities than equally common non-associated chains. A later analysis reported that several top co-occurrence clusters appeared linked to parvovirus B19, influenza, CMV and Epstein-Barr virus. Sequencing depth was assumed to be roughly uniform across donors in the presence/absence analyses, though that assumption may not hold. The authors suggested that the approach could potentially be generalized to other disease states and immunological phenotypes. Linkage disequilibrium might explain the correlated functional status among segregating V segments, but an unknown experimental factor could not be ruled out. In a later analysis, more than 15,000 TCR beta sequences were associated with specific HLA alleles at a false discovery rate of 0.05. CMV serostatus was the only immune exposure information available for the cohort. In this cohort, only TCR beta chains were sequenced, and detectable features were limited by the absence of alpha or paired-chain data. In the study, around 150 TCR beta chains were listed as associated with cytomegalovirus. HLA typing was unavailable for some donors at each locus, so association tests used only the typed subset.

Library preparation employed the immunoSEQ multiplex PCR assay. For the multiplex PCR, a mixture combining 60 forward primers for TCR Vbeta segments and 13 reverse primers for TCR Jbeta segments was used. Amplification of the CDR3 region of rearranged TCR beta genes was performed with a multiplex PCR assay on genomic DNA. The amplified TCR beta libraries were sequenced on the Illumina HiSeq System as 87-base-pair reads. As for how the authors treated the data: In a later analysis, some 80 million unique TCR beta chains were counted across the approximately 640 repertoires, and roughly 11 million of these chains were shared by at least two donors. Raw reads were error-corrected and collapsed into unique sequences by a nearest-neighbor algorithm in which closely related sequences were merged to remove PCR and sequencing errors. CDR3 sequences were aligned to IMGT reference sequences to assign V, D and J gene segments. For a sequence to be retained, a match of at least six nucleotides was required to both a V gene segment and a J gene segment. A rearrangement counted as productive if the CDR3 had no stop codons and remained in frame with V and J, and every other rearrangement counted as non-productive. Following IMGT convention, CDR3 was defined as the stretch from the second conserved V-encoded cysteine to the conserved J-encoded phenylalanine. The earlier analysis of fewer than 700 of the donors excluded sequences that lacked an unambiguous match to a single V gene segment. In an earlier analysis of some 590 of the donors, a V segment was called functional when productive rearrangements were above 56.7%, and segregating when the standard deviation between donors exceeded 5%. A statistical classification framework was built to diagnose cytomegalovirus status from the catalog of TCR beta chain sequences. In a later analysis, TCR nucleotide sequences were compared against IMGT/GENE-DB human TR gene sequences so that V and J genes could be assigned. The TCRdist pipeline was used in a later analysis to assign CDR3 sequences and most-parsimonious VDJ recombination scenarios. In a later analysis, each TCR beta chain was defined by its CDR3 amino acid sequence together with its V-gene family, and reads lacking a unique V-gene family were excluded. A later analysis removed 592 highly shared, low-generation-probability nucleotide sequences to deal with suspected cross-contamination and a sequencing artifact. In a later analysis, a clonal expansion index for each public chain was calculated from normalized within-repertoire ranks of inferred template counts. In a later analysis, generation probabilities were computed with a VDJ recombination model fitted to out-of-frame rearrangements, and the resulting probabilities were checked against IGoR. In a later analysis, TCR-TCR, TCR-HLA and TCR-CMV co-occurrence was scored with hypergeometric tests, and a repertoire-size bias correction was applied to TCR pairs. In a later analysis, false discovery rates were estimated by permuting HLA or CMV assignments 20 times. In a later analysis, co-occurring TCRs were grouped using DBSCAN, with TCRdist sequence similarity added in when clustering inside HLA-allele-positive subsets. For co-occurrence clustering, repertoires with fewer than 30,000 or more than 120,000 public chains were excluded, along with roughly 5 repertoires with anomalous nucleotide sharing. TCRdb provides this immuneACCESS table in a form limited to in-frame rearrangements. Some clones are lacking; in checked studies, under half of them reflect an unresolved V gene, and why the rest are absent is not known. From that table come the V and J calls and clone size; the DNA was used to work out D and trimming. A total of under 200,000 clones appear in this sample, around three quarters of them only once. Under 2% of the sample belongs to the ten largest clones.

The sequencing sample was made of PBMCs. The TCR was taken from a young man in good health and CMV-seronegative.

The CDR3 loop reads CASSVLPGTGGGGELFF. The nucleotide sequence reads as follows: TGCGCCAGCAGCGTTCTTCCTGGAACAGGGGGAGGCGGGGAGCTGTTTTTT. The chain is made from TRBV5-1 and TRBJ2-2, with TRBD1 identical over 8 junction bases. Trimming accounts for 4 bases at V and 7 bases at J, while the number of junction bases matched to no gene is 15. CDR1 and CDR2, per the germline V gene, are SGHRS and YFSETQ. Measured from the cysteine to the phenylalanine, the CDR3 is 17 residues long. Only the CDR3 part of the read is kept: 51 bases, read in frame from the first base.